A selection of T cell receptor beta chains follows, all from one sample in a study of shared clonotypes between healthy human individuals. Sequenced by immunoSEQ multiplex PCR; TCRdb stores in-frame clones only, minus some. The sample carries fewer than 1.8 million clones, just under 99% recorded once. The source material was naive CD4+ T cells sorted from blood. These receptors all come from a man between 25 and 39 years old in good health. Both conserved end residues are part of each CDR3. The order of the fields is V gene, J gene, CDR3 protein.

>TRBV7-9|TRBJ2-3
CASSRRGVSGSGDTQYF
>TRBV18|TRBJ2-7
CASSFGGLPYEQYF
>TRBV28|TRBJ2-3
CASSYRLGGADTQYF
>TRBV6-5|TRBJ1-5
CASSYRGNQPQHF
>TRBV18|TRBJ2-7
CASSPSTGGIEQYF
>TRBV28|TRBJ2-3
CASRGSPDTQYF
>TRBV18|TRBJ1-2
CASSPQHPGGYTF
>TRBV27|TRBJ1-2
CASSRTGRSRDGYTF
>TRBV7-2|TRBJ1-3
CASSFSGGAGNTIYF
>TRBV27|TRBJ1-2
CASSPVQELHGYTF
>TRBV28|TRBJ2-1
CASNHLAGSSYNEQFF
>TRBV13|TRBJ2-7
CASTALRGWTGADYEQYF
>TRBV28|TRBJ2-7
CASSTTRGQYF
>TRBV4-1|TRBJ1-1
CASSLQQVSDTEAFF
>TRBV2|TRBJ2-3
CASRGLGLSTDTQYF
>TRBV6-5|TRBJ2-7
CASSLTGDAYEQYF
>TRBV5-1|TRBJ2-2
CASRTGSTGELFF
>TRBV5-1|TRBJ2-3
CASRGSLSTDTQYF
>TRBV25-1|TRBJ2-1
CASSERAGSYNEQFF
>TRBV28|TRBJ1-1
CASSPRRVRDTEAFF
>TRBV18|TRBJ2-3
CASSPLPLSGSTDTQYF
>TRBV6-5|TRBJ1-3
CASSRDSRNTIYF
>TRBV9|TRBJ2-7
CASSVAKGGEQYF
>TRBV27|TRBJ1-5
CASSFRQSNQPQHF
>TRBV5-4|TRBJ2-3
CASSKGGLATDTQYF
>TRBV29-1|TRBJ2-6
CSVERGTGANVLTF
>TRBV7-9|TRBJ2-3
CASSFPARNTQYF
>TRBV19|TRBJ1-4
CASSLRIGEKLFF
>TRBV11-3|TRBJ2-1
CASSPGGSYNEQFF
>TRBV5-6|TRBJ2-1
CASSAGAGVHNEQFF
>TRBV20-1|TRBJ2-1
CSAGDNEQFF
>TRBV5-4|TRBJ2-1
CASMDRGSYNEQFF
>TRBV5-1|TRBJ2-1
CASSLAPGRDEQFF
>TRBV14|TRBJ1-4
CASSQEQGRFNEKLFF
>TRBV28|TRBJ2-3
CASSLASTGRTDTQYF
>TRBV28|TRBJ2-3
CASSLKAGSDTQYF
>TRBV6-1|TRBJ2-7
CASSEIGRGLQYF
>TRBV27|TRBJ1-1
CASSLSRLAGEAFF
>TRBV5-1|TRBJ2-7
CASSFRTDSYEQYF
>TRBV5-1|TRBJ2-2
CASSLNRGSRSGELFF
>TRBV7-8|TRBJ1-5
CASSLRRALRKDQPQHF
>TRBV14|TRBJ2-2
CASSLQQSTGELFF
>TRBV11-2|TRBJ1-3
CASSLVRGLTGNTIYF
>TRBV27|TRBJ2-5
CASSTGAGVQETQYF
>TRBV10-3|TRBJ2-7
CAISESMSPYEQYF
>TRBV7-9|TRBJ2-3
CASSLASFADTQYF
>TRBV9|TRBJ2-7
CASSVVAGRGEQYF
>TRBV11-2|TRBJ2-7
CASSLLTLPYYEQYF
>TRBV5-1|TRBJ1-1
CASSLQGSTEAFF
>TRBV6-5|TRBJ2-6
CASSYHGSGANVLTF